This TCR beta chain was retrieved from a study of shared clonotypes between healthy human individuals. Study-wide results and caveats: The four-donor shared clonotypes exceeded non-shared clonotypes in generation probability, with non-shared ones scoring lower. It was only blood that was sampled, and tissue repertoires likely differ.

This CDR3 comprises 16 residues. The V and J ends lost 10 bases and 4 bases respectively, with 23 bases between them. CDR1 MGHDK and CDR2 SYGVNS come from the germline V gene. Concerning this clone itself: What it binds is not known.

Sequenced by immunoSEQ multiplex PCR; TCRdb stores in-frame clones only, minus some. The sample contains about 2.1 million clones, roughly 93% of which appear only once. CD8 cells regarded as naive lacked CD45RO, were positively chosen for CCR7, and omitted terminally differentiated effector memory CD45RA+ cells. Material for sequencing was naive CD8+ T cells from PBMCs. The chain joins TRBV25-1 to TRBJ2-1, with D uncertain. The TCR sequence derives from a man between 18 and 35 years old in good health. Some clones in this sample may be carry-over from other donors' samples. The CDR3 reads CATQTARLEYYNEQFF. The CDR3 nucleotides are TGTGCCACCCAGACCGCGCGGTTAGAATATTACAATGAGCAGTTCTTC.